The clone carrying this T cell receptor (beta chain) occurred many times. Both TCRalpha and TCRbeta chains were reverse transcribed with V-gene-specific primers. It was with a constant-region primer and a V-primer adapter that TCRs were amplified over around 18 PCR cycles. TCRdb ran MiXCR on the reads and lists one entry per CDR3 protein. The sample has 85,000 to 100,000 distinct CDR3 sequences, more than 8% seen once. Time point here: before trial treatment. This sample was taken from a study of low-dose radiotherapy and immunotherapy resistance in tumors. The J segment lost 0 bases and the V segment lost 5 bases, leaving 4 bases of the junction unmatched. The germline CDR1 and CDR2 sequences are SNHLY and FYNNEI. This CDR3 comprises 14 residues.

The chain recombines TRBV2 with TRBJ2-7, with 7 bases fitting TRBD1. The receptor was derived from a male donor with prostate cancer. Sequences were derived from PBMCs, sampled before treatment. CDR3 DNA sequence: TGTGCCAGCAGTCCGGACAGGAGCTCCTACGAGCAGTACTTC. Encoded protein: CASSPDRSSYEQYF.